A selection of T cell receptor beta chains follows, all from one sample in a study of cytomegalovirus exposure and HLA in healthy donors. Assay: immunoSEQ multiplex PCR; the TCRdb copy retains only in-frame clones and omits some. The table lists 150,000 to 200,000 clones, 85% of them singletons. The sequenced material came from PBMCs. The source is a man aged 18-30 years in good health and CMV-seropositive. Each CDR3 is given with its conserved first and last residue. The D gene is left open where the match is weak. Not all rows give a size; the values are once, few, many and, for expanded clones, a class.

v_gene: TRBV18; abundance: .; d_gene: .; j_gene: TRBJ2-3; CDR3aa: CASSRASTDTQYF; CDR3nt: TGTGCCAGCTCGCGAGCTAGCACAGATACGCAGTATTTT
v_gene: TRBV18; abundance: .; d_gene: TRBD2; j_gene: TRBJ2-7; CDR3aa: CASSPGLAGAYEQYF; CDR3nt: TGTGCCAGCTCACCAGGGTTAGCGGGAGCCTACGAGCAGTACTTC
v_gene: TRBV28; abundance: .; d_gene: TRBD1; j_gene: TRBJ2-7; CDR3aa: CASSGGTGGREQYF; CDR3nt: TGTGCCAGCAGTGGAGGGACAGGGGGGAGGGAGCAGTACTTC
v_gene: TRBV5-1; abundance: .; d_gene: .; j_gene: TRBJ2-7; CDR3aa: CASLPRDITYEQYF; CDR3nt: TGCGCCAGTCTTCCCCGGGACATAACCTACGAGCAGTACTTC
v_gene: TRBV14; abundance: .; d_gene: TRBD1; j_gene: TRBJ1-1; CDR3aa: CASSDSRVFTGGRVNTEAFF; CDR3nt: TGTGCCAGCAGCGACTCTAGGGTGTTTACAGGGGGGAGAGTGAACACTGAAGCTTTCTTT
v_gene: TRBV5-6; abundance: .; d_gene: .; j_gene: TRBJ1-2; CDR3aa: CASSLADTGNYGYTF; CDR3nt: TGTGCCAGCAGCTTGGCGGACACCGGGAACTATGGCTACACCTTC
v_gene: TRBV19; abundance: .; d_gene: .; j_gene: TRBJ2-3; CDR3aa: CASSISDTDTQYF; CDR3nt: TGTGCCAGTAGTATTTCAGACACAGATACGCAGTATTTT
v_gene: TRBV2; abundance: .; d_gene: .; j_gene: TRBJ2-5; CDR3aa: CASSDLVQETQYF; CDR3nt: TGTGCCAGCAGTGACCTAGTCCAAGAGACCCAGTACTTC
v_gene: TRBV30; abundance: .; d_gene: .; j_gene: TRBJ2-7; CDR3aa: CAWRQQQGLIPYF; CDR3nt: TGTGCCTGGAGACAGCAGCAGGGCCTCATTCCGTACTTC
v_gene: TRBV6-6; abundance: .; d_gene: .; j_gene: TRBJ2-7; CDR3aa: CASSLGTLPTGEQYF; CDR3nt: TGTGCCAGCAGTCTCGGGACTTTGCCTACCGGCGAGCAGTACTTC
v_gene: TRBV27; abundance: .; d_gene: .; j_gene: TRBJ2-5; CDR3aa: CASSPPSYPLRETQYF; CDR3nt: TGTGCCAGCAGTCCCCCCTCCTATCCTTTGCGGGAGACCCAGTACTTC
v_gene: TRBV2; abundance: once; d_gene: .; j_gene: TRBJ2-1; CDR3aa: CASSLRVTRDEQFF; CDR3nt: TGTGCCAGCAGTCTTCGGGTGACGAGGGATGAGCAGTTCTTC
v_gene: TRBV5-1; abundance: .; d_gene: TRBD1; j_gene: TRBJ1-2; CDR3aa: CASSFTGGDYGYTF; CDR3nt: TGCGCCAGCAGCTTTACAGGGGGCGACTATGGCTACACCTTC
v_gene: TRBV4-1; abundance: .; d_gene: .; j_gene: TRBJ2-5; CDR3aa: CASTRTGQGKETQYF; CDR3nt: TGCGCCAGCACCCGAACAGGGCAGGGGAAAGAGACCCAGTACTTC
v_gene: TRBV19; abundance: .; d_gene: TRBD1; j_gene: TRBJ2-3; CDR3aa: CASSRRRDRGSTDTQYF; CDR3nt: TGTGCCAGTAGTAGGCGCCGGGACAGGGGGAGCACAGATACGCAGTATTTT
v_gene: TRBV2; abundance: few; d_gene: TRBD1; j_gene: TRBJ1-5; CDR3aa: CASRGDSTNQPQHF; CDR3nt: TGTGCCAGCAGGGGGGACAGTACCAATCAGCCCCAGCATTTT
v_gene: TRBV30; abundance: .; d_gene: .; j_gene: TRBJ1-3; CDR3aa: CAWRRYSGNTIYF; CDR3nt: TGTGCCTGGAGGAGATACTCTGGAAACACCATATATTTT
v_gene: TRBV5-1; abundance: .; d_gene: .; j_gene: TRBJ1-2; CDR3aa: CASSTRVGDGYTF; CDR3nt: TGCGCCAGCAGCACTAGGGTAGGTGATGGCTACACCTTC
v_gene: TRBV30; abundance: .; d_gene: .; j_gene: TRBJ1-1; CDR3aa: CAWSSLTAAAFF; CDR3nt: TGTGCCTGGAGCAGTTTGACCGCGGCTGCTTTCTTT
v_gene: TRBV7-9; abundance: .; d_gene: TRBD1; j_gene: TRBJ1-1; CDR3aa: CASSMTGGNTEAFF; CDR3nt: TGTGCCAGCAGCATGACAGGGGGGAACACTGAAGCTTTCTTT
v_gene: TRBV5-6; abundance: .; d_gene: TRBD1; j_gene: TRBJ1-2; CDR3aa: CASSPTGRNYGYTF; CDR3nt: TGTGCCAGCAGCCCGACAGGGCGCAACTATGGCTACACCTTC
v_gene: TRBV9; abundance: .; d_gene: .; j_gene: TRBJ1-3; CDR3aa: CASSVQGYGNTIYF; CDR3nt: TGTGCCAGCAGCGTTCAGGGTTACGGAAACACCATATATTTT